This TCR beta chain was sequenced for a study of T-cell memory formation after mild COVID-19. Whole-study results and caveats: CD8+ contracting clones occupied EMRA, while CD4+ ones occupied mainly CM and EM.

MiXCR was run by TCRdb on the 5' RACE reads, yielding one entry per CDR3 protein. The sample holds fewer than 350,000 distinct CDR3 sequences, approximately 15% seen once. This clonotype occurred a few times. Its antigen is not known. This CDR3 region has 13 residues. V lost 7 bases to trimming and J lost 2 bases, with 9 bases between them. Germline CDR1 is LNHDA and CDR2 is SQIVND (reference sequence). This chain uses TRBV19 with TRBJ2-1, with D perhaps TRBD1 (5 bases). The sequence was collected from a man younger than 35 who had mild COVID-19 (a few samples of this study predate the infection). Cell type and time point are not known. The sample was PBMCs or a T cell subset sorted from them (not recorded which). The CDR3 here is CASTLGAYNEQFF. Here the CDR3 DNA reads TGTGCCAGTACCCTAGGGGCCTACAATGAGCAGTTCTTC.